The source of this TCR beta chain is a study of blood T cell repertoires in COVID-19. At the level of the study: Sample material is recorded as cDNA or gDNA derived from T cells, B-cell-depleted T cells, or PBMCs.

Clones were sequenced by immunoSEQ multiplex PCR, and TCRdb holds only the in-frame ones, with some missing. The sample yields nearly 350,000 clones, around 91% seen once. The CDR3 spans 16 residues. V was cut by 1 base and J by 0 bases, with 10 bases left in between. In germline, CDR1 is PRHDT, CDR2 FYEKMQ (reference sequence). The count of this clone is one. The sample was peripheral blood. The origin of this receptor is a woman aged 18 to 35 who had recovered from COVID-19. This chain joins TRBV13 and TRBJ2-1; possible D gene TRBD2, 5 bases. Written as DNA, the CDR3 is TGTGCCAGCAGCTTAGTGGCGGACTTCTCCTACAATGAGCAGTTCTTC. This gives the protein CASSLVADFSYNEQFF.